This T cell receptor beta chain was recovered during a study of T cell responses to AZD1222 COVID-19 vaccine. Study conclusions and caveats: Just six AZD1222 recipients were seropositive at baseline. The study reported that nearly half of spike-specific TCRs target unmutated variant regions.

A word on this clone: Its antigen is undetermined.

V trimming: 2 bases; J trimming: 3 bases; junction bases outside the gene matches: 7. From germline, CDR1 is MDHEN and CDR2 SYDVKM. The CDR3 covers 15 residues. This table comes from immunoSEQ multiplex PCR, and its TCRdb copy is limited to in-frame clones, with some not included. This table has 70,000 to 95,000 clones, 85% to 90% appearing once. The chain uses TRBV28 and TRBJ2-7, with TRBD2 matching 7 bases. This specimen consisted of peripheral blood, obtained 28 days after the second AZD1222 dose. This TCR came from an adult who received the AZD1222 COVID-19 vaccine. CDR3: CASSLSQGGDYEQYF. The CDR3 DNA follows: TGTGCCAGCAGTTTAAGCCAGGGAGGGGACTACGAGCAGTACTTC.